The 24 T cell receptor beta chains listed next were all sequenced from one sample in a study of shared clonotypes between healthy human individuals. Using immunoSEQ multiplex PCR, the repertoire was profiled, and TCRdb retains in-frame clones only, with some absent. The sample consists of approximately 500,000 clones, about four fifths of them appearing once. Sequencing was done on a sample of PBMCs. The receptors stem from a woman between 40 and 50 years old in good health. Some clones in this sample may be carry-over from other donors' samples.

The chain recombines TRBV7-2 with TRBJ1-6; D is uncertain. Looked up from germline, CDR1 is SGHTA and CDR2 is FQGNSA. CDR3 length: 14 residues. V gave up 0 bases and J gave up 2 bases, with 2 bases separating them. The CDR3: CASSLATYNSPLHF. CDR3 nucleotides: TGTGCCAGCAGCTTAGCGACCTATAATTCACCCCTCCACTTT. Supplemented by reference TRBV7-2 and TRBJ1-6, the full variable domain reads GAGVSQSPSNKVTEKGKDVELRCDPISGHTALYWYRQSLGQGLEFLIYFQGNSAPDKSGLPSDRFSAERTGGSVSTLTIQRTQQEDSAVYLCASSLATYNSPLHFGNGTRLTVT.

The chain has TRBV7-8 and TRBJ2-7, with a possible D match to TRBD1 (6 bases). In germline, CDR1 is SGHVS, CDR2 FQNEAQ. V lost 0 bases and J 2 bases, leaving 11 bases between the germline ends. The CDR3 length is 15 residues. CDR3 sequence (DNA): TGTGCCAGCAGCTTAGCGTCGGCAGGGGCCTACGAGCAGTACTTC. It encodes CASSLASAGAYEQYF.

The V gene is TRBV29-1, the J gene TRBJ2-1; D gene uncertain. The CDR3 extends over 11 amino acids. CDR1 and CDR2 from the germline V gene are SQVTM and ANQGSEA. Trimming stripped 4 bases from V and 9 bases from J, with 10 bases between. CDR3 DNA sequence: TGCAGCGTTGGGGCCGTCCCTGAGCAGTTCTTC. Protein product: CSVGAVPEQFF.

The genes are TRBV18 and TRBJ1-6; 8 positions agree with TRBD1. The V gene end was trimmed by 5 bases and the J gene end by 7 bases; junction bases not matched to a gene: 4. Germline loops: CDR1 KGHSH, CDR2 LQKENI. The CDR3 totals 14 residues. As DNA, the CDR3 is TGTGCCAGCTCATCGACAGGGGAGAATTCACCCCTCCACTTT. Protein sequence: CASSSTGENSPLHF.

The chain uses TRBV29-1 and TRBJ2-1; 7 nucleotides match TRBD2. Trimming removed 7 bases from V and 8 bases from J; junction bases left unmatched: 11. Per germline, CDR1 SQVTM and CDR2 ANQGSEA. This CDR3 comprises 13 residues. The CDR3 nucleotides are TGCAGCGGGAGGAGCGGGGCCGTCGATGAGCAGTTCTTC. It is translated as CSGRSGAVDEQFF.

The V and J genes are TRBV7-9 and TRBJ2-7; 8 bases map to TRBD2. Germline V gives CDR1 SEHNR, CDR2 FQNEAQ (reference sequence). The CDR3 is made up of 15 amino acids. V lost 5 bases to trimming and J lost 0 bases; unmatched junction nucleotides: 6. The CDR3 region is CASSNGRGRSYEQYF. The CDR3 DNA sequence: TGTGCCAGCAGCAACGGGAGGGGCCGCTCCTACGAGCAGTACTTC.

The chain recombines TRBV28 with TRBJ2-5; TRBD1 is a possible D gene (6 bases). The V end lost 4 bases, the J end lost 13 bases, and 19 bases lay between the germline ends. CDR3 size: 13 residues. Germline CDR1 is MDHEN and CDR2 is SYDVKM. The CDR3, as DNA: TGTGCCAGCAGTTCACAATCGGACAGTCGAGGGTACTTC. Its protein is CASSSQSDSRGYF.

This clone was counted many times. This sequence joins TRBV7-8 and TRBJ2-6, with D hard to call. CDR1 is SGHVS, CDR2 FQNEAQ, per germline. The V end was cut by 10 bases, the J end by 0 bases, with 4 bases between. The CDR3 spans 12 residues. Here the CDR3 reads CATISGANVLTF. CDR3 bases: TGTGCCACCATCTCTGGGGCCAACGTCCTGACTTTC.

The chain uses TRBV28 and TRBJ2-7; 8 positions match TRBD2. The germline gives CDR1 MDHEN, CDR2 SYDVKM. CDR3 length: 15 amino acids. V shed 8 bases and J 4 bases; nucleotides not matched to a gene: 13. CDR3 sequence reads: CASGPLAVGSYEQYF. The CDR3 nucleotides are TGTGCCAGCGGCCCACTAGCGGTGGGTAGTTACGAGCAGTACTTC.

This clone appeared a few times. The chain employs TRBV5-8 and TRBJ2-1; D assignment may be TRBD1 or TRBD2 (5 bases each). With 5 bases removed from V and 4 bases from J, the gap between germline ends came to 13 bases. Germline assignment: CDR1 SGHTS and CDR2 YDEGEE. The CDR3 has 14 amino acids. The CDR3 bases are TGTGCCAGCAGTCACCGGGACCATTACAATGAGCAGTTCTTC. Its translation is CASSHRDHYNEQFF.

The rearrangement joins TRBV7-9 to TRBJ1-2; D is uncertain. The CDR3 length is 10 residues. V lost 3 bases and J lost 4, with 0 bases in between. The germline V gene has CDR1 SEHNR and CDR2 FQNEAQ (reference sequence). Written as DNA, the CDR3 is TGTGCCAGCAGCTTCTATGGCTACACCTTC. Its protein product is CASSFYGYTF. Using reference TRBV7-9 and TRBJ1-2 for the parts outside the CDR3, the full variable domain is DTGVSQNPRHKITKRGQNVTFRCDPISEHNRLYWYRQTLGQGPEFLTYFQNEAQLEKSRLLSDRFSAERPKGSFSTLEIQRTEQGDSAMYLCASSFYGYTFGSGTRLTVV.

The gene calls are TRBV4-3 and TRBJ2-7; tentative D call: TRBD2 (6 bases). CDR1 and CDR2 from the germline V gene are LGHNA and YSLEER. Trimming shortened V by 0 bases and J by 4 bases, and 10 bases separated the two germline ends. The CDR3 is 14 residues long. The CDR3 sequence: CASSQDVGGYEQYF. The CDR3 DNA reads as TGCGCCAGCAGCCAAGATGTTGGGGGGTACGAGCAGTACTTC.

The chain has TRBV9 and TRBJ2-1, with D possibly TRBD2 on 6 matching bases. CDR3 length: 18 residues. The V gene's germline CDR1 is SGDLS and CDR2 YYNGEE. V was trimmed by 2 bases and J by 6 bases, leaving 24 bases between them. The CDR3 reads CASSVHPRGLGSSNEQFF. DNA of the CDR3: TGTGCCAGCAGCGTTCACCCTAGGGGACTCGGATCTAGCAATGAGCAGTTCTTC. Looking up the rest from reference TRBV9 and TRBJ2-1 gives the full variable domain: DSGVTQTPKHLITATGQRVTLRCSPRSGDLSVYWYQQSLDQGLQFLIQYYNGEERAKGNILERFSAQQFPDLHSELNLSSLELGDSALYFCASSVHPRGLGSSNEQFFGPGTRLTVL.

The rearrangement uses TRBV9 and TRBJ2-1, with 8 positions matching TRBD2. V lost 0 bases and J lost 5; bases outside the gene matches: 10. The germline CDR1 and CDR2 sequences are SGDLS and YYNGEE. The CDR3 length is 17 residues. CDR3 nucleotides: TGTGCCAGCAGCGTAGCTGGAAGCGGGAGTTGGCACAATGAGCAGTTCTTC. Translating gives CASSVAGSGSWHNEQFF.

This sequence joins TRBV5-4 and TRBJ2-6; D is unclear. From germline, CDR1 is SGHNT and CDR2 YYREEE (reference sequence). V lost 4 bases and J lost 11, with 16 bases in between. CDR3 length: 14 amino acids. Here the CDR3 reads CASSKEVGSDVLTF. CDR3 nucleotide sequence: TGTGCCAGCAGCAAAGAGGTTGGTTCCGACGTCCTGACTTTC.

The J gene is TRBJ2-7, the V gene TRBV7-8; D perhaps matches TRBD2 (7 bases). V was pared by 5 bases and J by 3 bases, with 17 bases between. Germline V gene data show CDR1 as SGHVS and CDR2 as FQNEAQ. There are 15 residues in the CDR3. The CDR3 sequence: CASSLLRGPLYEQYF. The CDR3, as DNA: TGTGCCAGCAGCCTCTTGCGGGGGCCCCTCTACGAGCAGTACTTC.

The chain uses TRBV11-2 and TRBJ1-1, with unresolved D. Trimming left V 5 bases short and J 4 bases short, with 11 bases between. CDR1 and CDR2 (germline): SGHAT, FQNNGV. This CDR3 has 13 amino acids. The CDR3 DNA is TGTGCCAGCAGCGAGGAATCTGGCACTGAAGCTTTCTTT. As protein: CASSEESGTEAFF.

This chain joins TRBV18 and TRBJ1-5; D is ambiguous. Trimming removed 0 bases from V and 2 bases from J, with 8 bases in between. This CDR3 contains 15 residues. Germline CDR1 and CDR2: KGHSH and LQKENI. CDR3 sequence (DNA): TGTGCCAGCTCACCACCCGGTGAAGGCAATCAGCCCCAGCATTTT. This sequence encodes CASSPPGEGNQPQHF.

V usage is TRBV19 and J usage is TRBJ1-2, with D possibly TRBD1 on 5 matching bases. Germline CDR1 LNHDA, CDR2 SQIVND (reference sequence). V was pared by 3 bases and J by 11 bases, with 16 bases between. The CDR3 has 13 residues. Here the CDR3 reads CASSMGTPRGYTF. As DNA, the CDR3 is TGTGCCAGTAGTATGGGGACCCCTCGGGGGTACACCTTC.

The gene calls are TRBV7-2 and TRBJ2-2, with D perhaps given as TRBD1 or TRBD2 (5 bases each). There are 14 residues in the CDR3. CDR1 and CDR2 (germline): SGHTA, FQGNSA. Between the trimmed V and J ends, which lost 7 bases and 1 base, there was a span of 10 bases. The CDR3 sequence is CASNLGVNTGELFF. In DNA, the CDR3 is TGTGCCAGCAACCTGGGGGTGAACACCGGGGAGCTGTTTTTT.

This chain connects TRBV29-1 to TRBJ2-1; 11 nucleotides align to TRBD2. The CDR3 runs 16 residues. V trimming: 3 bases; J trimming: 1 base; junction bases outside the gene matches: 5. Germline CDR1 is SQVTM and CDR2 is ANQGSEA. The CDR3 here is CSVDGGLADSYNEQFF. As DNA, the CDR3 is TGCAGCGTTGACGGGGGACTAGCGGATTCCTACAATGAGCAGTTCTTC.

The chain employs TRBV7-9 and TRBJ2-7; 9 nucleotides match TRBD2. J gave up 0 bases and V 4 bases, and 4 bases lay outside the gene matches. The CDR3 length is 15 residues. Germline-derived CDR1 and CDR2 are SEHNR and FQNEAQ (reference sequence). The CDR3 protein is CASSSLSGSSYEQYF. The DNA of the CDR3 is TGTGCCAGCAGCTCTCTTAGCGGGAGCTCCTACGAGCAGTACTTC.

The V call is TRBV4-2, the J call TRBJ2-4, with 11 bases matching TRBD2. Germline V lookup: CDR1 LGHNA, CDR2 YNFKEQ. This CDR3 has 20 amino acids. V lost 0 bases to trimming and J lost 5 bases; unmatched junction nucleotides: 15. The CDR3 DNA is TGTGCCAGCAGCCAAGATGTGGGGGGAGGACTAGCGGGCCGGGAAAACATTCAGTACTTC. Translation: CASSQDVGGGLAGRENIQYF.

The DNA of the CDR3 is TGTGCCAGCAGCTTAGTAACAAGCTCCTACGAGCAGTACTTC. This encodes CASSLVTSSYEQYF. The chain joins TRBV7-2 to TRBJ2-7, with D hard to call. V gave up 1 base and J gave up 0 bases, with 7 bases separating them. In germline, CDR1 is SGHTA, CDR2 FQGNSA. The CDR3 consists of 14 residues.